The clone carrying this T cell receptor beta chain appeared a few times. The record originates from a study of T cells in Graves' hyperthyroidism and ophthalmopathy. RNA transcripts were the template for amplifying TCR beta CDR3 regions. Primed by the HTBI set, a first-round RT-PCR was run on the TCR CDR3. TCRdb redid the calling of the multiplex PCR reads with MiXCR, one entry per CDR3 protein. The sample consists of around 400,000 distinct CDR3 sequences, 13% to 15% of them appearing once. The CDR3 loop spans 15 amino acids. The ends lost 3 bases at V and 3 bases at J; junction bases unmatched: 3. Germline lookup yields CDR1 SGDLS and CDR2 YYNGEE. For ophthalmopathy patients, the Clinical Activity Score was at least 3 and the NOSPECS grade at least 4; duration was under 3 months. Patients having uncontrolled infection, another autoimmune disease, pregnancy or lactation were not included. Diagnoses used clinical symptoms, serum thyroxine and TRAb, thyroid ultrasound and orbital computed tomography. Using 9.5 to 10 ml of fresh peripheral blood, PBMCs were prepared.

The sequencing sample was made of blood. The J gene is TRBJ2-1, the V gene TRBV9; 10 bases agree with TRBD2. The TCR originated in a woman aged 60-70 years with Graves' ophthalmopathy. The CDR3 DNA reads TGTGCCAGCAGCGGGGGACTAGCGATCTACAATGAGCAGTTCTTC. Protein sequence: CASSGGLAIYNEQFF.